These 16 T cell receptor beta chains were all obtained from the same sample, sequenced in a study of blood T cell repertoires in COVID-19. Repertoires were generated with immunoSEQ multiplex PCR, while TCRdb's copy carries only in-frame clones and drops some. The data hold approximately 450,000 clones, with 87% observed a single time. The specimen sequenced was PBMCs or T cells enriched from blood (not recorded which). The source of these receptors is a young woman with acute COVID-19.

This chain uses TRBV9 with TRBJ2-2, with TRBD1 identical over 8 bases. CDR3 size: 16 residues. CDR1 is SGDLS, CDR2 YYNGEE, per germline. The V and J ends lost 0 bases and 1 base, in that order; junction bases with no gene match: 2. The chain's CDR3 is CASSVGGTGNTGELFF. The CDR3 nucleotides are TGTGCCAGCAGCGTAGGTGGGACAGGGAACACCGGGGAGCTGTTTTTT.

This rearrangement joins TRBV19 to TRBJ1-5; 8 bases map to TRBD1. The V gene's germline CDR1 is LNHDA and CDR2 SQIVND (reference sequence). V lost 3 bases to trimming and J lost 9 bases; unmatched junction nucleotides: 13. CDR3 size: 16 residues. In nucleotides, the CDR3 is TGTGCCAGTAGTATGGACCTGGACAGGGCCTTAGGGCCCCAGCATTTT. Its protein is CASSMDLDRALGPQHF.

The chain recombines TRBV5-6 with TRBJ2-5; D is unclear. Germline assignment: CDR1 SGHDT and CDR2 YYEEEE. The V end was cut by 2 bases, the J end by 0 bases, with 11 bases between. This CDR3 comprises 15 residues. The CDR3 DNA sequence: TGTGCCAGCAGCTTTTCCCGTCAGTACCAAGAGACCCAGTACTTC. This gives the protein CASSFSRQYQETQYF.

This clone has a handful of counts. A read error is possible here, since a much larger clone lies one base away. V and J are TRBV7-9 and TRBJ1-5; D is ambiguous. The CDR3 is made up of 13 amino acids. Germline V gene lookup returns CDR1 SEHNR and CDR2 FQNEAQ (reference sequence). Between the trimmed V and J ends, which lost 5 bases and 0 bases, there was a span of 5 bases. This chain's CDR3 is CASSPNSNQPQHF. In DNA, the CDR3 is TGTGCCAGCAGCCCTAATAGCAATCAGCCCCAGCATTTT.

The chain is built from TRBV7-8 and TRBJ2-3; the match to TRBD2 covers 7 bases. After removal of 1 base from V and 2 bases from J, the junction contained 6 bases not matched to a gene. This CDR3 is 16 amino acids long. CDR1 is SGHVS and CDR2 is FQNEAQ in the germline V gene. The CDR3 spells CASSLDRGVYTDTQYF. The DNA for the CDR3 is TGTGCCAGCAGCTTAGATCGGGGGGTATACACAGATACGCAGTATTTT.

The rearrangement joins TRBV19 to TRBJ1-1; TRBD1 matches 9 bases. The V gene's germline CDR1 is LNHDA and CDR2 SQIVND (reference sequence). Trimming took 4 bases from V and 4 from J; bases not matched to a gene: 13. The CDR3 covers 17 residues. DNA of the CDR3: TGTGCCAGTAGTAATACAGGGGGCGCGGGGATTCCCACTGAAGCTTTCTTT. Translating it yields CASSNTGGAGIPTEAFF.

The chain is built from TRBV6-5 and TRBJ1-2, with 7 positions matching TRBD1. The CDR3 length is 13 residues. Germline lookup yields CDR1 MNHEY and CDR2 SVGAGI. V shed 2 bases and J 8 bases; nucleotides not matched to a gene: 5. CDR3 protein: CASSYRQGSGYTF. DNA of the CDR3: TGTGCCAGCAGTTACCGACAGGGATCGGGCTACACCTTC.

The chain joins TRBV6-5 to TRBJ1-6, with D unresolved. This CDR3 spans 12 amino acids. Trimming cost V 7 bases and J 7 bases, with 8 bases left between them. Germline CDR1 is MNHEY and CDR2 is SVGAGI. Written as DNA, the CDR3 is TGTGCCAGCACCACTTCAAATTCACCCCTCCACTTT. It translates to CASTTSNSPLHF.

This chain links TRBV7-2 with TRBJ2-7, with D perhaps TRBD2 (6 bases). Trimming stripped 9 bases from V and 0 bases from J, with 18 bases between. Germline V lookup: CDR1 SGHTA, CDR2 FQGNSA. The CDR3 is made up of 15 amino acids. The CDR3: CASSPGLLSSYEQYF. In nucleotides, the CDR3 is TGTGCCAGTAGCCCGGGACTCCTATCCTCCTACGAGCAGTACTTC.

The chain couples TRBV30 to TRBJ2-7; 7 bases map to TRBD1. Germline V gives CDR1 GTSNPN, CDR2 SVGIG (reference sequence). The CDR3 runs to 16 residues. V lost 3 bases, J lost 4 bases, and 15 bases stayed unmatched. The CDR3 DNA reads as TGTGCCTGGAGCGGTACCTCAGGGGGAGTTGGGTACGAGCAGTACTTC. This codes for CAWSGTSGGVGYEQYF.

This clone was recorded once. This chain uses TRBV30 with TRBJ2-7; 11 nucleotides match TRBD2. The CDR3 contains 19 residues. Germline trimming cut 4 bases from V and 3 bases from J; bases unmatched to any gene: 20. In germline, CDR1 is GTSNPN, CDR2 SVGIG (reference sequence). CDR3 in DNA: TGTGCCTGGACCGGCCACGAGACTAGCGGGACTCACCCCTACTACGAGCAGTACTTC. It yields the protein CAWTGHETSGTHPYYEQYF.

The chain uses TRBV7-9 and TRBJ1-3; D is unresolved. The CDR3 covers 15 residues. Per the germline V gene, CDR1 is SEHNR and CDR2 is FQNEAQ (reference sequence). V was clipped by 1 base and J by 0 bases, with 7 bases between them. The CDR3 DNA sequence: TGTGCCAGCAGCTTAGGCGTGAGCTCTGGAAACACCATATATTTT. Amino acids: CASSLGVSSGNTIYF.

The chain recombines TRBV27 with TRBJ2-1, with D perhaps TRBD1 (6 bases). The CDR3 has 15 residues. Germline assignment: CDR1 MNHEY and CDR2 SMNVEV (reference sequence). V was shortened by 1 base and J by 6 bases, with 13 bases between the two germline ends. CDR3 in DNA: TGTGCCAGCAGTTTATTGGGCAGGGGTGGCAATGAGCAGTTCTTC. Translating gives CASSLLGRGGNEQFF.

This clone appeared a single time. The genes are TRBV12-3 or TRBV12-4 and TRBJ1-3; D remains unclear. This CDR3 comprises 13 residues. Trimming took off 3 bases at V and 2 bases at J, with 5 bases between the two ends. CDR3 coding DNA: TGTGCCAGCAGTTTGCAGGCTGGAAACACCATATATTTT. Its translation: CASSLQAGNTIYF.

This clone was recorded only once. The chain recombines TRBV5-1 with TRBJ2-2; maybe TRBD2 (5 bases). The CDR3 has 15 residues. CDR1 is SGHRS, CDR2 YFSETQ, per germline. Trimming stripped 1 base from V and 2 bases from J, with 9 bases between. The CDR3 protein is CASSLRTHNTGELFF. The CDR3 bases are TGCGCCAGCAGCTTGAGGACTCACAACACCGGGGAGCTGTTTTTT.

The chain combines TRBV7-6 with TRBJ2-7, with D perhaps TRBD1 (5 bases). CDR3 length equals 13 residues. V lost 4 bases to trimming and J lost 5 bases, with 12 bases between them. Germline values: CDR1 SGHVS, CDR2 FNYEAQ. The CDR3 coding sequence is TGTGCCAGCAGCTCCGTCAGGGTGGACGAGCAGTACTTC. Translation: CASSSVRVDEQYF. The full variable domain, with the rest looked up from reference TRBV7-6 and TRBJ2-7, is GAGVSQSPRYKVTKRGQDVALRCDPISGHVSLYWYRQALGQGPEFLTYFNYEAQQDKSGLPNDRFSAERPEGSISTLTIQRTEQRDSAMYRCASSSVRVDEQYFGPGTRLTVT.